Listed below are T cell receptor beta chains from one sample, sequenced in a study of T-cell memory formation after mild COVID-19. From the 5' RACE reads, TCRdb called clonotypes with MiXCR, one entry per CDR3 protein. Of about 310,000 distinct CDR3 sequences in the sample, around 15% are singletons; the top ten hold 22%. Sequences were obtained from PBMCs or a T cell subset sorted from them (not recorded which). The receptors derive from a man between 18 and 29 years old who had mild COVID-19 (a few samples of this study predate the infection). Cell type and time point are not known. Both conserved end residues are part of each CDR3. Each record gives: D gene, J gene, V gene, clone size, CDR3 protein, CDR3 DNA. The D gene is left open where the match is weak. Expanded clones are given a class, and other clones once, few, many or no size at all.

>NA|TRBJ1-3|TRBV7-2|NA
CASSSGVGTVNTIYF
TGTGCCAGCAGCTCGGGGGTAGGGACTGTAAACACCATATATTTT
>NA|TRBJ2-2|TRBV5-1|many
CASSSRTNTGELFF
TGCGCCAGCAGCTCGCGGACGAACACCGGGGAGCTGTTTTTT
>TRBD2|TRBJ2-7|TRBV7-9|few
CASSWGTSGYEQYF
TGTGCCAGCAGCTGGGGGACTAGCGGCTACGAGCAGTACTTC
>NA|TRBJ2-3|TRBV5-1|NA
CASSSPTATDTQYF
TGCGCCAGCAGCTCTCCGACAGCCACAGATACGCAGTATTTT
>NA|TRBJ1-6|TRBV10-3|NA
CAISESVRSHHPLHF
TGTGCCATCAGTGAGTCGGTTCGCAGTCACCACCCCCTCCACTTT
>TRBD2|TRBJ2-2|TRBV5-1|NA
CASSFAGGNTGELFF
TGCGCCAGCAGCTTTGCGGGGGGGAACACCGGGGAGCTGTTTTTT
>NA|TRBJ1-1|TRBV20-1|NA
CSNRRTADSEAFF
TGCAGTAATCGACGAACCGCGGACAGTGAAGCTTTCTTT
>NA|TRBJ2-2|TRBV20-1|NA
CSARGQESAGELFF
TGCAGTGCTAGAGGGCAGGAATCGGCCGGGGAGCTGTTTTTT
>NA|TRBJ1-5|TRBV2|NA
CASGAGSFQPQHF
TGTGCCAGCGGGGCAGGGTCCTTTCAGCCCCAGCATTTT
>NA|TRBJ2-3|TRBV6-5|NA
CASSSFGAGSYTQYF
TGTGCCAGCAGTTCCTTCGGGGCTGGCAGTTATACGCAGTATTTT
>NA|TRBJ1-1|TRBV4-3|many
CASSQENMNTEAFF
TGCGCCAGCAGCCAAGAGAACATGAACACTGAAGCTTTCTTT
>NA|TRBJ2-7|TRBV18|few
CASSPPALYYEQYF
TGTGCCAGCTCACCACCAGCTTTATACTACGAGCAGTACTTC
>NA|TRBJ1-1|TRBV6-5|few
CASSSTRMNTEAFF
TGTGCCAGCAGTTCCACGCGAATGAACACTGAAGCTTTCTTT
>NA|TRBJ1-5|TRBV3-1|NA
CASSLLDQPQHF
TGTGCCAGCAGCCTCCTGGATCAGCCCCAGCATTTT
>NA|TRBJ2-3|TRBV4-2|few
CASSQAYMASDTQYF
TGTGCCAGCAGCCAAGCGTACATGGCATCAGATACGCAGTATTTT
>NA|TRBJ2-3|TRBV6-5|NA
CASSDSFTDTQYF
TGTGCCAGCAGCGACAGTTTCACAGATACGCAGTATTTT
>NA|TRBJ1-1|TRBV10-3|NA
CAIRITGRGTEAFF
TGTGCCATCAGGATAACAGGCCGCGGGACTGAAGCTTTCTTT
>NA|TRBJ1-5|TRBV4-1|many
CASRERDVSNQPQHF
TGCGCCAGCAGGGAGAGGGACGTTAGCAATCAGCCCCAGCATTTT
>TRBD2|TRBJ2-3|TRBV7-9|once
CASSPGLAGELDTQYF
TGTGCCAGCAGCCCGGGACTAGCGGGCGAGCTGGATACGCAGTATTTT
>NA|TRBJ1-1|TRBV7-8|NA
CASSLVGGLEAFF
TGTGCCAGCAGCTTAGTTGGGGGCTTGGAAGCTTTCTTT
>NA|TRBJ2-3|TRBV4-3|NA
CASSQVHSTDTQYF
TGCGCCAGCAGCCAAGTTCACAGCACAGATACGCAGTATTTT
>TRBD1|TRBJ1-4|TRBV12-3/TRBV12-4|few
CASSIGTGGEKLFF
TGTGCCAGCAGTATCGGGACAGGTGGTGAAAAACTGTTTTTT
>NA|TRBJ2-7|TRBV15|few
CATSRDIRAPSYEQYF
TGTGCCACCAGCAGAGATATCAGGGCACCCTCCTACGAGCAGTACTTC
>TRBD1|TRBJ1-6|TRBV7-6|NA
CASSGRDRTFYNSPLHF
TGTGCCAGCAGCGGACGGGACAGGACTTTTTATAATTCACCCCTCCACTTT
>TRBD2|TRBJ2-2|TRBV29-1|many
CSVVTSGGTGELFF
TGCAGCGTTGTCACTAGCGGGGGCACCGGGGAGCTGTTTTTT
>NA|TRBJ1-3|TRBV20-1|few
CSARGRNTIYF
TGCAGTGCTAGAGGTCGGAACACCATATATTTT
>NA|TRBJ1-1|TRBV5-1|NA
CASSSSTGNTEAFF
TGCGCCAGCAGCTCTTCTACGGGGAACACTGAAGCTTTCTTT
>NA|TRBJ1-5|TRBV6-5|few
CASSYSAPAGSNQPQHF
TGTGCCAGCAGTTATTCCGCCCCGGCTGGGAGCAATCAGCCCCAGCATTTT
>NA|TRBJ1-2|TRBV7-9|few
CASSPATSGKVYGYTF
TGTGCCAGCAGCCCAGCTACTTCCGGCAAAGTATATGGCTACACCTTC
>TRBD1|TRBJ1-4|TRBV6-5|NA
CASSYGTATNEKLFF
TGTGCCAGCAGTTACGGGACAGCAACTAATGAAAAACTGTTTTTT
>NA|TRBJ1-2|TRBV4-1|NA
CASSLGGLANYGYTF
TGCGCCAGCAGCCTGGGGGGCTTAGCTAACTATGGCTACACCTTC
>NA|TRBJ1-2|TRBV14|few
CASSQDWSRSYGYTF
TGTGCCAGCAGCCAAGACTGGAGCAGGAGCTATGGCTACACCTTC
>NA|TRBJ2-3|TRBV5-1|NA
CASSPVPKDTQYF
TGCGCCAGCAGCCCCGTACCCAAAGATACGCAGTATTTT
>NA|TRBJ2-5|TRBV18|NA
CASSPRGAVGETQYF
TGTGCCAGCTCACCACGAGGGGCAGTAGGGGAGACCCAGTACTTC
>NA|TRBJ2-1|TRBV12-3/TRBV12-4|NA
CASTPEKAENEQFF
TGTGCCAGCACCCCTGAGAAAGCGGAGAATGAGCAGTTCTTC
>TRBD2|TRBJ2-1|TRBV9|NA
CASSDTGGPTTNEQFF
TGTGCCAGCAGCGATACGGGGGGGCCGACGACCAATGAGCAGTTCTTC
>NA|TRBJ2-7|TRBV6-2/TRBV6-3|few
CASRGRQGPYEQYF
TGTGCCAGCCGGGGTCGTCAGGGTCCCTACGAGCAGTACTTC
>TRBD1|TRBJ2-5|TRBV20-1|many
CSARLGDRVETQYF
TGCAGTGCTAGGCTCGGTGACAGGGTCGAGACCCAGTACTTC
>TRBD1|TRBJ2-3|TRBV4-3|NA
CASSPSGTGGPDTQYF
TGCGCCAGCAGCCCATCTGGGACAGGGGGCCCAGATACGCAGTATTTT
>TRBD1|TRBJ1-3|TRBV3-1|NA
CASSRDSSSGNTIYF
TGTGCCAGCAGCCGGGACAGCTCCTCTGGAAACACCATATATTTT
>NA|TRBJ2-5|TRBV20-1|few
CSASKTVYQETQYF
TGCAGTGCTTCGAAGACAGTGTACCAAGAGACCCAGTACTTC
>NA|TRBJ2-3|TRBV4-1|NA
CASSLGSGSDTQYF
TGCGCCAGCAGCCTAGGGTCGGGATCGGATACGCAGTATTTT
>TRBD2|TRBJ2-1|TRBV6-1|few
CASSGLAGGYNEQFF
TGTGCCAGCAGTGGACTAGCGGGGGGCTACAATGAGCAGTTCTTC
>NA|TRBJ1-5|TRBV21-1|few
CAAATHGDSNQPQHF
TGTGCCGCAGCCACGCACGGAGATAGCAATCAGCCCCAGCATTTT
>TRBD2|TRBJ2-5|TRBV15|NA
CATNQRSGGFQETQYF
TGTGCCACCAACCAGCGGAGCGGGGGGTTTCAAGAGACCCAGTACTTC
>NA|TRBJ1-1|TRBV20-1|NA
CSASRQGWNTEAFF
TGCAGTGCTAGCCGGCAGGGGTGGAACACTGAAGCTTTCTTT
>NA|TRBJ2-5|TRBV2|NA
CASSAKRGPTPQETQYF
TGTGCCAGCAGCGCCAAACGGGGCCCGACTCCCCAAGAGACCCAGTACTTC
>NA|TRBJ1-1|TRBV28|many
CASSLSRGGEAFF
TGTGCCAGCAGTTTATCCCGCGGGGGGGAAGCTTTCTTT
>TRBD1|TRBJ1-1|TRBV6-6|NA
CASSSGQVRAFF
TGTGCCAGCAGTTCCGGACAGGTGAGGGCTTTCTTT
>NA|TRBJ2-1|TRBV21-1|few
CASTHGQGPHNEQFF
TGTGCCAGCACCCATGGACAGGGTCCCCACAATGAGCAGTTCTTC
>NA|TRBJ2-1|TRBV7-2|many
CASSWWGDEQFF
TGTGCCAGCAGCTGGTGGGGTGATGAGCAGTTCTTC
>TRBD2|TRBJ2-1|TRBV11-2|NA
CASSLVPFRERGLNEQFF
TGTGCCAGCAGCTTAGTCCCCTTTCGGGAGCGGGGACTCAATGAGCAGTTCTTC
>NA|TRBJ2-3|TRBV29-1|NA
CSVGGTDTQYF
TGCAGCGTTGGCGGGACAGATACGCAGTATTTT
>TRBD1|TRBJ2-1|TRBV7-2|NA
CASSLTGQGAYNEQFF
TGTGCCAGCAGCTTAACCGGACAGGGGGCGTACAATGAGCAGTTCTTC
>TRBD1|TRBJ1-5|TRBV4-1|NA
CASSAGQGPNQPQHF
TGCGCCAGCAGCGCAGGACAGGGGCCAAATCAGCCCCAGCATTTT
>NA|TRBJ2-3|TRBV27|few
CASSIGTDTQYF
TGTGCCAGCAGTATAGGAACAGATACGCAGTATTTT
>NA|TRBJ1-4|TRBV7-9|NA
CASSLREVRANEKLFF
TGTGCCAGCAGCTTACGCGAGGTGCGGGCAAATGAAAAACTGTTTTTT
>NA|TRBJ2-3|TRBV4-3|few
CASSQEYSVTQYF
TGCGCCAGCAGCCAAGAGTATAGCGTAACGCAGTATTTT
>TRBD1|TRBJ2-1|TRBV4-3|once
CASSQEGITAGTGGPEQFF
TGCGCCAGCAGCCAAGAGGGAATAACGGCCGGGACAGGGGGCCCTGAGCAGTTCTTC